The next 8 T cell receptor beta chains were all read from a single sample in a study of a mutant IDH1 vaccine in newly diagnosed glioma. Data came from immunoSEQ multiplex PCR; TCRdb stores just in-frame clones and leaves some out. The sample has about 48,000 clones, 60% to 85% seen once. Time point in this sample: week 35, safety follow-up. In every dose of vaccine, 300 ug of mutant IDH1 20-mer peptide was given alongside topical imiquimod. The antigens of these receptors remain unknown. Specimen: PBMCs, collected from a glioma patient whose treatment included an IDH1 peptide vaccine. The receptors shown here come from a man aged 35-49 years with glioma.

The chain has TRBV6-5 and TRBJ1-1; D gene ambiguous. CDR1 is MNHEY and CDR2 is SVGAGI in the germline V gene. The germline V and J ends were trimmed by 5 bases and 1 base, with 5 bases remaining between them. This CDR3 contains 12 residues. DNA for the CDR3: TGTGCCAGCAGTCTATCGAACACTGAAGCTTTCTTT. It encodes CASSLSNTEAFF.

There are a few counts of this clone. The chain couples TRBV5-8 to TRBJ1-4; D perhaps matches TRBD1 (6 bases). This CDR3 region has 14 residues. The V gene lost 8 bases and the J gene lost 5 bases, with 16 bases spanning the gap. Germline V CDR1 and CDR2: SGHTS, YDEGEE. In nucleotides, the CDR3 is TGTGCCAGTTCCCAGACAGGACAGAATGAAAAACTGTTTTTT. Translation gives CASSQTGQNEKLFF.

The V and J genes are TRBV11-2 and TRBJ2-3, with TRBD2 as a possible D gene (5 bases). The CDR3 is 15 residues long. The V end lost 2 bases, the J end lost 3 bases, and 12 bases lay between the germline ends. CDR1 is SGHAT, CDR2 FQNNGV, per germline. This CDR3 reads CASSLLATGTDTQYF. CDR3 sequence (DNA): TGTGCCAGCAGCTTACTAGCTACGGGTACAGATACGCAGTATTTT.

The CDR3 reads CASSFGGGEKLFF. Written as DNA, the CDR3 is TGTGCCAGCAGCTTCGGGGGTGGTGAAAAACTGTTTTTT. The gene calls are TRBV11-2 and TRBJ1-4; a possible D gene is TRBD1 (5 bases). V lost 3 bases, J lost 7 bases, and 9 bases lay in between. CDR1 and CDR2 (germline): SGHAT, FQNNGV. The CDR3 is made up of 13 amino acids.

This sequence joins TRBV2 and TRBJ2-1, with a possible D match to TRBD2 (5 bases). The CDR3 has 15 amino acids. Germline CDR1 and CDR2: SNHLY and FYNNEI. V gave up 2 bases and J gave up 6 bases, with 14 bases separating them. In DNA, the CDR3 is TGTGCCAGCAGTGAAAGGAGCGGTGAGGCCAATGAGCAGTTCTTC. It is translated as CASSERSGEANEQFF.

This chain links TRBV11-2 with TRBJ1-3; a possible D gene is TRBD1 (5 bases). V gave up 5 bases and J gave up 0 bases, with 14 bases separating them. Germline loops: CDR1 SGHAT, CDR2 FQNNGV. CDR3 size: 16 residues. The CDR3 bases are TGTGCCAGCAGCGCAGGGACGGTTGGCTCTGGAAACACCATATATTTT. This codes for CASSAGTVGSGNTIYF. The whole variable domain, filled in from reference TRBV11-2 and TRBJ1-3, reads EAGVAQSPRYKIIEKRQSVAFWCNPISGHATLYWYQQILGQGPKLLIQFQNNGVVDDSQLPKDRFSAERLKGVDSTLKIQPAKLEDSAVYLCASSAGTVGSGNTIYFGEGSWLTVV.

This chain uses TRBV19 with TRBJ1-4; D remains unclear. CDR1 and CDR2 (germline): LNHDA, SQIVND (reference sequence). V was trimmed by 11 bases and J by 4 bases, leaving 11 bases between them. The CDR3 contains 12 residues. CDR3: CAVGEINEKLFF. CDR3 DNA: TGTGCCGTTGGGGAGATTAATGAAAAACTGTTTTTT.

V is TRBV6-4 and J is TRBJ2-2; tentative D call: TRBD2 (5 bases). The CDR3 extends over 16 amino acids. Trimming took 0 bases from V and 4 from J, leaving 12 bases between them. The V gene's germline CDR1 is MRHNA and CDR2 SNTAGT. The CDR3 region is CASSDSRDGGTGELFF. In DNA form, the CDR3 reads TGTGCCAGCAGTGACTCGAGGGATGGAGGCACCGGGGAGCTGTTTTTT.